This T cell receptor beta chain was observed in a study of graft-versus-host responses after intestinal transplantation. Germline V gene data show CDR1 as SGHNT and CDR2 as YYREEE (reference sequence). The CDR3 covers 17 residues. Trimming cost V 3 bases and J 3 bases; bases outside gene matches: 10. Assay: immunoSEQ multiplex PCR; the TCRdb copy retains only in-frame clones and omits some. This sample carries about 80,000 clones, around 92% of them seen once, and the ten largest clones take roughly 0.66%. The V call is TRBV5-4, the J call TRBJ2-2, with TRBD2 identical over 8 bases. This TCR came from a human patient who received an intestinal transplant, so some T cells may come from the graft donor. Sample: PBMCs, taken 98 days after intestinal transplantation. The CDR3 DNA is TGTGCCAGCAGCTCCGCTGGGACTAGGTTTGACACCGGGGAGCTGTTTTTT. Encoded protein: CASSSAGTRFDTGELFF.